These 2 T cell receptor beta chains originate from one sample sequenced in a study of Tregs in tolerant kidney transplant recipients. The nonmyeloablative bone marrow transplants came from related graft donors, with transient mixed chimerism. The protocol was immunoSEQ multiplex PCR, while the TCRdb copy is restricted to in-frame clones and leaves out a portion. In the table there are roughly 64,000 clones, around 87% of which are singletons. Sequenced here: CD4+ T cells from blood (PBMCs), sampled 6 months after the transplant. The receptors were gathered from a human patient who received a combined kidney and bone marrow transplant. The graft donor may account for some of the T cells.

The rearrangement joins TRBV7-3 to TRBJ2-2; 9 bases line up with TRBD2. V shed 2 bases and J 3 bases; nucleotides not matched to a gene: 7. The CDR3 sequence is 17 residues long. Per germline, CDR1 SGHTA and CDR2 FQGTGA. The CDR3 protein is CASSLSGLASDTGELFF. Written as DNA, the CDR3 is TGTGCCAGCAGCTTATCAGGACTAGCGTCAGACACCGGGGAGCTGTTTTTT.

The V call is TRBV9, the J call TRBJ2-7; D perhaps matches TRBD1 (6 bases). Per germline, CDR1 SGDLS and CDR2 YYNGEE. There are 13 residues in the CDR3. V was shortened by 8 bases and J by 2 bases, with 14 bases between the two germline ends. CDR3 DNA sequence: TGTGCCAGAACCGGGACACCACCCTACGAGCAGTACTTC. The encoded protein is CARTGTPPYEQYF.